The clone carrying this T cell receptor (beta chain) was counted only a few times. The antigen is undetermined. The V end was cut by 2 bases, the J end by 8 bases, with 10 bases between. The CDR3 is made up of 13 amino acids. This record comes from a study of T-cell reconstitution after alpha-beta-depleted transplantation in children. Library preparation (for TCRbeta) was performed with unique molecular identifiers. TCRdb processed the PCR reads anew with MiXCR; each CDR3 protein has one entry. The data show approximately 130,000 distinct CDR3 sequences, roughly 10% seen once. Study outcomes and limitations: T cells produced anew were the main source of T-cell counts and diversity one year after transplant. Several hundred expanded graft clones reportedly were the source of alpha-beta T cells about two months after transplant. In some patients, recipient T cells and intrathymic progenitors surviving conditioning explained high day-60 diversity.

This sequence was found in a girl under two years old who had a stem cell transplant for combined immunodeficiency, so the T cells may come from the graft donor. Sequenced here: PBMCs, mostly from graft donor cells, sampled 180 days after TCRalphabeta/CD19-depleted stem cell transplant. The V and J genes are TRBV12-3 or TRBV12-4 and TRBJ2-4; D is uncertain. CDR3 sequence: CASSLSAEDIQYF. DNA of the CDR3: TGTGCCAGCAGTTTAAGCGCTGAGGACATTCAGTACTTC.